The following is a T cell receptor beta chain sequence with its context. Its antigen is unidentified. Broader study findings: Tumor Treg TCRs overlapped most with tumor naive CD4+ cells.

The V and J ends lost 0 bases and 4 bases respectively, with 9 bases between them. CDR3 length equals 15 residues. Germline CDR1 SGHTA, CDR2 FQGNSA. TCRdb processed the 5' RACE reads anew with MiXCR; each CDR3 protein has one entry. The data contain about 62,000 distinct CDR3 sequences, under 35% of them singletons. The sequencing input was tumor-infiltrating naive CD4+ T cells sorted from the breast tumor. Stated subset: naive CD4+ T cells, CD4+CD45RA+CD25-. The V call is TRBV7-2, the J call TRBJ2-2; D gene unclear. The sequence was obtained from a female donor with breast cancer. The CDR3 sequence is CASSLARIGTGELFF. In nucleotides, the CDR3 is TGTGCCAGCAGCTTAGCGCGAATCGGCACCGGGGAGCTGTTTTTT.